This TCR beta chain was identified in a study of blood T cell repertoires in COVID-19. On the study more broadly: Whether acute or convalescent, the COVID-19 samples came from the United States, Italy and Spain.

The CDR3 is 15 residues long. With 6 bases clipped from V and 6 bases from J, the junction kept 9 bases outside the gene matches. Per the germline V gene, CDR1 is MNHEY and CDR2 is SVGAGI. The protocol was immunoSEQ multiplex PCR, while the TCRdb copy is restricted to in-frame clones and leaves out a portion. The sample shows some 100,000 clones, 60% to 85% of them seen only once. The chain combines TRBV6-5 with TRBJ2-1; 9 bases agree with TRBD2. The sequenced material came from peripheral blood. This TCR was recovered from a man aged 70 or older with acute or convalescent COVID-19. CDR3 nucleotide sequence: TGTGCCAGCAGGACCGGGACTAGCATTGGCAATGAGCAGTTCTTC. Its translation is CASRTGTSIGNEQFF.